One and the same sample provided the 12 T cell receptor beta chains below, sequenced in a study of blood T cell repertoires in COVID-19. The protocol was immunoSEQ multiplex PCR, while the TCRdb copy is restricted to in-frame clones and leaves out a portion. The sample consists of around 100,000 clones, roughly 76% of them appearing once. Sequenced: peripheral blood. Receptors were obtained from a man of 80 years or more with COVID-19, enrolled during active disease.

This clone was found a few times. The rearrangement links TRBV27 to TRBJ2-7, with D possibly being TRBD2 (5 bases). Germline V lookup: CDR1 MNHEY, CDR2 SMNVEV (reference sequence). The CDR3 is 13 amino acids. V was clipped by 3 bases and J by 4 bases, with 10 bases between them. Here the CDR3 reads CASSFKSGYEQYF. The CDR3, as DNA: TGTGCCAGCAGTTTTAAGTCGGGGTACGAGCAGTACTTC.

The chain has TRBV5-4 and TRBJ2-1, with D possibly matching TRBD2 (6 bases). Germline V gene data show CDR1 as SGHNT and CDR2 as YYREEE (reference sequence). V lost 4 bases and J lost 7, with 21 bases in between. The CDR3 runs to 16 residues. CDR3 amino acids: CASSAQRAAGRNEQFF. The CDR3 DNA sequence: TGTGCCAGCAGCGCCCAACGGGCGGCGGGGAGGAATGAGCAGTTCTTC.

V and J are TRBV5-1 and TRBJ2-3, with TRBD2 as a possible D gene (5 bases). V lost 2 bases and J lost 2, with 12 bases in between. This CDR3 is built from 15 residues. From germline, CDR1 is SGHRS and CDR2 YFSETQ. Written as DNA, the CDR3 is TGCGCCAGCAGCTTTACAAGCGGAGTCACAGATACGCAGTATTTT. Translating gives CASSFTSGVTDTQYF.

The chain combines TRBV9 with TRBJ2-1; tentatively, D is TRBD1 (5 bases). CDR1 and CDR2 from the germline V gene are SGDLS and YYNGEE. Deletions cut 0 bases from V and 8 bases from J, with 12 bases between. There are 14 residues in the CDR3. The DNA for the CDR3 is TGTGCCAGCAGCGTAGAGGCAGGGTCCCATGAGCAGTTCTTC. It specifies CASSVEAGSHEQFF.

The CDR3, as DNA: TGTGCCAGCAGGGCCCAACAGGGGATTCAGCCCCAGCATTTT. Translated, it gives CASRAQQGIQPQHF. This chain joins TRBV2 and TRBJ1-5; 7 nucleotides line up with TRBD1. Per germline, CDR1 SNHLY and CDR2 FYNNEI. The V and J ends lost 6 bases and 6 bases, in that order; junction bases with no gene match: 8. The length of the CDR3 is 14 residues.

V gene TRBV11-2 combines with J gene TRBJ1-1; no firm D call. The V end lost 4 bases, the J end lost 7 bases, and 16 bases lay between the germline ends. The germline CDR1 and CDR2 sequences are SGHAT and FQNNGV. There are 14 residues in the CDR3. The CDR3 nucleotides read TGTGCCAGCAGCTCGTATTCGGGAGGAGGTGAAGCTTTCTTT. Amino acid sequence: CASSSYSGGGEAFF.

The chain uses TRBV27 and TRBJ2-3, with 10 positions matching TRBD2. The CDR3 covers 16 residues. V lost 5 bases and J lost 4; bases outside the gene matches: 9. The V gene's germline CDR1 is MNHEY and CDR2 SMNVEV (reference sequence). The CDR3 sequence is CASSRRTSGTSDTQYF. For the CDR3, the DNA is TGTGCCAGCAGTCGGCGAACTAGCGGGACTTCAGATACGCAGTATTTT.

The CDR3, as DNA: TGCGCCAGCAGCGCACCGGGACAGAACACCGGGGAGCTGTTTTTT. Amino acids: CASSAPGQNTGELFF. The chain recombines TRBV5-1 with TRBJ2-2; tentative D call: TRBD1 (6 bases). This CDR3 has 15 amino acids. Trimming shortened V by 4 bases and J by 1 base, and 11 bases separated the two germline ends. CDR1 is SGHRS, CDR2 YFSETQ, per germline.

This chain links TRBV5-6 with TRBJ1-3; D unresolved. The germline V and J ends were trimmed by 1 base and 1 base, with 12 bases remaining between them. Per germline, CDR1 SGHDT and CDR2 YYEEEE. The CDR3 is made up of 16 amino acids. CDR3 protein: CASSLPRGGSGNTIYF. The CDR3 nucleotides read TGTGCCAGCAGCTTGCCCCGAGGAGGTTCTGGAAACACCATATATTTT.

The genes are TRBV7-9 and TRBJ2-5; TRBD2 agrees at 7 bases. V lost 6 bases and J lost 2; bases outside the gene matches: 12. The CDR3 extends over 16 amino acids. Germline-derived CDR1 and CDR2 are SEHNR and FQNEAQ (reference sequence). The CDR3 protein is CASSLLGGSKQETQYF. CDR3 nucleotides: TGTGCCAGCAGTCTGCTTGGCGGGAGTAAACAAGAGACCCAGTACTTC.

The genes are TRBV25-1 and TRBJ2-3; TRBD1 matches 8 bases. The CDR3 consists of 17 residues. Germline V gene data show CDR1 as MGHDK and CDR2 as SYGVNS. V dropped 5 bases and J dropped 2; count of bases not matched to a gene: 12. CDR3 loop: CASSPRTGWALTDTQYF. The CDR3 coding sequence is TGTGCCAGCAGTCCCCGGACAGGGTGGGCCCTCACAGATACGCAGTATTTT.

The chain recombines TRBV5-4 with TRBJ1-6; perhaps TRBD1 as D (5 bases). Trimming left V 4 bases short and J 8 bases short, with 16 bases between. The CDR3 length is 15 residues. Germline CDR1 is SGHNT and CDR2 is YYREEE (reference sequence). Here the CDR3 reads CASSLRGARDSPLHF. As DNA, the CDR3 is TGTGCCAGCAGCCTCCGTGGGGCGCGTGATTCACCCCTCCACTTT.